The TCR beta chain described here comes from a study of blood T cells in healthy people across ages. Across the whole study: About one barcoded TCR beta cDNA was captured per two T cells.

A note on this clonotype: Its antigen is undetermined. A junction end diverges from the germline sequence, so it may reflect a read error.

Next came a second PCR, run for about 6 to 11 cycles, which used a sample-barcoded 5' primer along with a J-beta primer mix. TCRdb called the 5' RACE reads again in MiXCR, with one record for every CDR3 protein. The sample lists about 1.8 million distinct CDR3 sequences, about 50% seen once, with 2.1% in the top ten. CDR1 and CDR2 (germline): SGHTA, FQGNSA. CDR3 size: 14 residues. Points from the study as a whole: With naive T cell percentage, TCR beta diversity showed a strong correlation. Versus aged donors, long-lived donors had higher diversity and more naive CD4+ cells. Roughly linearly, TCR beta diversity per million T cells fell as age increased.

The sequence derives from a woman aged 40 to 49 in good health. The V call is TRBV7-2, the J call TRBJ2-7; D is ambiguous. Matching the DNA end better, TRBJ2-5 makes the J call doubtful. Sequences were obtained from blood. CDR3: CAGSLMASQETQYF. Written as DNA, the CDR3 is TGTGCCGGCAGCTTAATGGCTTCCCAAGAGACCCAGTACTTC.